One sample yielded the 27 T cell receptor beta chains listed below, sequenced in a study of T cell responses to AZD1222 COVID-19 vaccine. Clones were sequenced by immunoSEQ multiplex PCR, and TCRdb holds only the in-frame ones, with some missing. Of around 150,000 clones in the sample, around nine tenths were seen once. Sequenced here: peripheral blood, sampled on day 0 of AZD1222 vaccination. The origin of the receptors is an adult in good health.

This rearrangement joins TRBV7-2 to TRBJ1-4; D might be TRBD1 (5 bases). Trimming took 4 bases from V and 8 from J, leaving 14 bases between them. Germline V gene data show CDR1 as SGHTA and CDR2 as FQGNSA. This CDR3 contains 14 residues. DNA of the CDR3: TGTGCCAGCAGCTCCTCCCCGCGGGGGGAAAAACTGTTTTTT. It is translated as CASSSSPRGEKLFF. Together with reference TRBV7-2 and TRBJ1-4, the CDR3 gives the full variable domain: GAGVSQSPSNKVTEKGKDVELRCDPISGHTALYWYRQSLGQGLEFLIYFQGNSAPDKSGLPSDRFSAERTGGSVSTLTIQRTQQEDSAVYLCASSSSPRGEKLFFGSGTQLSVL.

V gene TRBV5-4 combines with J gene TRBJ1-5; a weak D match, TRBD1 (5 bases). V lost 0 bases and J lost 7, with 11 bases in between. CDR1 and CDR2 (germline): SGHNT, YYREEE (reference sequence). The CDR3 has 14 residues. The CDR3 DNA reads as TGTGCCAGCAGCTTGGCGGGGGGTGGGCAGCCCCAGCATTTT. It yields the protein CASSLAGGGQPQHF.

The count of this clone is one. The chain recombines TRBV5-4 with TRBJ1-4; D might be TRBD1 (5 bases). V gave up 2 bases and J gave up 6 bases, with 17 bases separating them. The length of the CDR3 is 16 residues. Germline loops: CDR1 SGHNT, CDR2 YYREEE (reference sequence). CDR3 nucleotide sequence: TGTGCCAGCAGCTTTGGGGCCGGGACGGGGGATGAAAAACTGTTTTTT. This sequence encodes CASSFGAGTGDEKLFF.

The chain combines TRBV5-1 with TRBJ1-1, with 9 nucleotides matching TRBD1. This CDR3 has 16 amino acids. V shed 0 bases, J shed 0 bases, and the junction held 3 bases outside the gene matches. Per the germline V gene, CDR1 is SGHRS and CDR2 is YFSETQ. DNA for the CDR3: TGCGCCAGCAGCTTGGCCGGACAGGGGATGAACACTGAAGCTTTCTTT. It encodes CASSLAGQGMNTEAFF. The full variable domain, completed using reference TRBV5-1 and TRBJ1-1, is KAGVTQTPRYLIKTRGQQVTLSCSPISGHRSVSWYQQTPGQGLQFLFEYFSETQRNKGNFPGRFSGRQFSNSRSEMNVSTLELGDSALYLCASSLAGQGMNTEAFFGQGTRLTVV.

The chain couples TRBV6-5 to TRBJ1-4; no clear D gene. Looked up from germline, CDR1 is MNHEY and CDR2 is SVGAGI. The CDR3 is made up of 15 amino acids. V lost 7 bases to trimming and J lost 0 bases, with 12 bases between them. The CDR3 nucleotides read TGTGCCAGCAAAGTAGGAGTGTCAACTAATGAAAAACTGTTTTTT. Protein: CASKVGVSTNEKLFF.

This chain joins TRBV3-1 (or the pseudogene TRBV3-2) and TRBJ1-5; a possible D gene is TRBD1 (6 bases). Germline lookup yields CDR1 LGHDT and CDR2 YNNKEL (reference sequence). V lost 2 bases, J lost 3 bases, and 11 bases lay in between. The CDR3 is 15 amino acids. The CDR3 region is CASSQTTGFNQPQHF. In DNA, the CDR3 is TGTGCCAGCAGCCAAACTACAGGGTTCAATCAGCCCCAGCATTTT.

This clone appeared once. The chain joins TRBV7-8 to TRBJ2-2; 7 nucleotides line up with TRBD1. The V gene's germline CDR1 is SGHVS and CDR2 FQNEAQ. The V segment lost 1 base and the J segment 2 bases; nucleotides outside the gene matches: 7. The CDR3 contains 17 residues. Here the CDR3 reads CASSLVWQGVNTGELFF. DNA of the CDR3: TGTGCCAGCAGCTTAGTTTGGCAGGGGGTAAACACCGGGGAGCTGTTTTTT.

The chain's CDR3 is CASSQNRVPAQAFF. CDR3 DNA: TGTGCCAGCAGCCAAAATAGGGTCCCAGCCCAGGCTTTCTTT. The chain is built from TRBV3-1 (or the pseudogene TRBV3-2) and TRBJ1-1; D is unclear. Germline values: CDR1 LGHDT, CDR2 YNNKEL (reference sequence). The V gene lost 2 bases and the J gene lost 11 bases, with 18 bases spanning the gap. The CDR3 loop spans 14 amino acids.

The J gene is TRBJ1-5, the V gene TRBV5-1, with D tentatively TRBD1 (6 bases). V was clipped by 4 bases and J by 5 bases, with 13 bases between them. Looked up from germline, CDR1 is SGHRS and CDR2 is YFSETQ. The CDR3 runs to 14 residues. The CDR3 sequence is CASSEQGSDQPQHF. The DNA for the CDR3 is TGCGCCAGCAGCGAACAGGGTTCGGATCAGCCCCAGCATTTT.

The rearrangement joins TRBV7-2 to TRBJ2-3; possibly TRBD1 for D (6 bases). Per the germline V gene, CDR1 is SGHTA and CDR2 is FQGNSA. This CDR3 region has 16 residues. Trimming left V 2 bases short and J 2 bases short, with 14 bases between. CDR3 bases: TGTGCCAGCAGCTTAAGAATAGGACAGTTCACAGATACGCAGTATTTT. Translation gives CASSLRIGQFTDTQYF.

V is TRBV27 and J is TRBJ2-1, with 14 bases identical to TRBD2. The germline V gene encodes CDR1 MNHEY and CDR2 SMNVEV (reference sequence). There are 15 residues in the CDR3. Trimming at V came to 5 bases and at J to 7 bases, leaving 4 bases not matched to a gene. CDR3 residues: CASSAGTSGSNEQFF. CDR3 nucleotides: TGTGCCAGCAGTGCCGGGACTAGCGGGAGTAATGAGCAGTTCTTC.

The V gene is TRBV27, the J gene TRBJ1-1; D gene unclear. In germline, CDR1 is MNHEY, CDR2 SMNVEV (reference sequence). This CDR3 is built from 14 residues. Trimming took 3 bases from V and 8 from J, leaving 16 bases between them. This CDR3 reads CASSLDPAFREAFF. CDR3 bases: TGTGCCAGCAGTTTGGATCCCGCGTTTCGCGAAGCTTTCTTT.

This clone was observed a single time. The chain employs TRBV6-5 and TRBJ1-1; 9 bases align to TRBD1. V lost 6 bases, J lost 7 bases, and 6 bases stayed unmatched. The CDR3 extends over 13 amino acids. The germline V gene has CDR1 MNHEY and CDR2 SVGAGI. The CDR3: CASRGQGHGEAFF. The CDR3 bases are TGTGCCAGCAGGGGACAGGGACACGGTGAAGCTTTCTTT.

This sequence joins TRBV6-5 and TRBJ1-3; D is possibly TRBD1 (6 bases). The CDR3 sequence is 15 residues long. Looked up from germline, CDR1 is MNHEY and CDR2 is SVGAGI. With 2 bases removed from V and 2 bases from J, the gap between germline ends came to 10 bases. CDR3 protein: CASSYGRGAGNTIYF. CDR3 nucleotides: TGTGCCAGCAGTTACGGCAGGGGAGCTGGAAACACCATATATTTT.

The V call is TRBV12-3 or TRBV12-4, the J call TRBJ1-6; D call uncertain. The CDR3 loop spans 12 amino acids. The germline V and J ends were trimmed by 6 bases and 7 bases, with 7 bases remaining between them. CDR3 loop: CASSLVNSPLHF. The CDR3 coding sequence is TGTGCCAGCAGCCTCGTAAATTCACCCCTCCACTTT.

The count of this clone is one. DNA of the CDR3: TGTGCCAGCTCCTACGACAGAGGGAACCTCAATCAGCCCCAGCATTTT. It encodes CASSYDRGNLNQPQHF. The chain links TRBV18 to TRBJ1-5, with a tentative D call TRBD1 (5 bases). This CDR3 contains 16 residues. Trimming left V 6 bases short and J 3 bases short, with 18 bases between. Germline lookup yields CDR1 KGHSH and CDR2 LQKENI.

This chain joins TRBV7-9 and TRBJ1-5, with TRBD1 identical over 10 bases. Trimming at V came to 1 base and at J to 7 bases, leaving 7 bases not matched to a gene. The CDR3 extends over 16 amino acids. The germline gives CDR1 SEHNR, CDR2 FQNEAQ (reference sequence). CDR3 loop: CASSLGDRGRGQPQHF. CDR3 nucleotide sequence: TGTGCCAGCAGCTTAGGTGACAGGGGGCGCGGGCAGCCCCAGCATTTT.

V usage is TRBV5-1 and J usage is TRBJ1-2; D ambiguous. The CDR3 has 12 amino acids. The V end was cut by 2 bases, the J end by 8 bases, with 10 bases between. CDR1 is SGHRS, CDR2 YFSETQ, per germline. CDR3 region: CASSLEGRGYTF. The CDR3 coding sequence is TGCGCCAGCAGCTTAGAGGGAAGGGGCTACACCTTC.

The genes are TRBV4-3 and TRBJ1-1; tentative D call: TRBD1 (6 bases). CDR1 is LGHNA, CDR2 YSLEER, per germline. Trimming left V 4 bases short and J 5 bases short, with 11 bases between. This CDR3 comprises 13 residues. In DNA form, the CDR3 reads TGCGCCAGCAGCCTTGGGAGGGGGACTGAAGCTTTCTTT. Residues: CASSLGRGTEAFF.

The V call is TRBV5-5, the J call TRBJ2-5; D is undetermined. Germline assignment: CDR1 SGHKS and CDR2 YYEKEE (reference sequence). V shed 0 bases and J shed 7 bases, with 22 bases lying between them. The CDR3 sequence is 17 residues long. The CDR3 loop reads CASSLGAPQARVGTQYF. The CDR3 DNA sequence: TGTGCCAGCAGCTTGGGAGCTCCGCAGGCTCGTGTCGGGACCCAGTACTTC.

The V and J genes are TRBV19 and TRBJ2-3, with 13 bases aligning to TRBD2. V lost 5 bases, J lost 4 bases, and 3 bases stayed unmatched. Looked up from germline, CDR1 is LNHDA and CDR2 is SQIVND (reference sequence). The CDR3 has 15 amino acids. This CDR3 is CASSWTSGSSDTQYF. CDR3 DNA sequence: TGTGCCAGTAGTTGGACTAGCGGGAGTTCAGATACGCAGTATTTT. Combining the CDR3 with reference TRBV19 and TRBJ2-3 gives the whole variable domain DGGITQSPKYLFRKEGQNVTLSCEQNLNHDAMYWYRQDPGQGLRLIYYSQIVNDFQKGDIAEGYSVSREKKESFPLTVTSAQKNPTAFYLCASSWTSGSSDTQYFGPGTRLTVL.

The J gene is TRBJ2-7, the V gene TRBV27, with 7 bases lining up with TRBD2. Germline V CDR1 and CDR2: MNHEY, SMNVEV (reference sequence). V lost 4 bases to trimming and J lost 9 bases; unmatched junction nucleotides: 12. The CDR3 is 14 residues long. This chain's CDR3 is CASSSGGRFFGQYF. CDR3 nucleotides: TGTGCCAGCAGTTCCGGCGGGAGATTTTTCGGGCAGTACTTC.

V and J are TRBV7-2 and TRBJ2-7, with TRBD2 matching 9 bases. The CDR3 consists of 17 residues. V was pared by 4 bases and J by 0 bases, with 10 bases of the junction left unmatched. CDR1 and CDR2 from the germline V gene are SGHTA and FQGNSA. The CDR3 spells CASSSLRSSGSSYEQYF. The CDR3 nucleotides read TGTGCCAGCAGCTCCCTAAGGAGTAGCGGGAGCTCCTACGAGCAGTACTTC.

This chain uses TRBV9 with TRBJ1-1; 9 nucleotides agree with TRBD1. Germline lookup yields CDR1 SGDLS and CDR2 YYNGEE. V lost 0 bases and J lost 0; bases outside the gene matches: 3. This CDR3 comprises 16 residues. CDR3 DNA: TGTGCCAGCAGCGTAGGGACAGGGGTTTTGAACACTGAAGCTTTCTTT. Translating gives CASSVGTGVLNTEAFF.

The rearrangement links TRBV4-3 to TRBJ2-2, with D hard to call. Germline CDR1 LGHNA, CDR2 YSLEER. The CDR3 has 15 amino acids. V shed 4 bases and J shed 0 bases, with 9 bases lying between them. CDR3: CASSLGEPNTGELFF. CDR3 DNA: TGCGCCAGCAGCCTGGGCGAACCGAACACCGGGGAGCTGTTTTTT.

By sample fraction, this clone is medium-sized. The chain recombines TRBV6-5 with TRBJ1-4; maybe TRBD1 (6 bases). Per germline, CDR1 MNHEY and CDR2 SVGAGI. V lost 6 bases and J lost 0, with 8 bases in between. This CDR3 is 14 amino acids long. CDR3 protein: CASSRTATNEKLFF. CDR3 in DNA: TGTGCCAGCAGCCGGACAGCAACTAATGAAAAACTGTTTTTT.

This chain joins TRBV27 and TRBJ2-7; 7 nucleotides agree with TRBD1. The V and J ends lost 8 bases and 0 bases, in that order; junction bases with no gene match: 4. This CDR3 contains 13 residues. CDR1 and CDR2 from the germline V gene are MNHEY and SMNVEV (reference sequence). The CDR3 loop is CASGTAFSYEQYF. The CDR3 DNA sequence: TGTGCCAGCGGGACAGCCTTCTCCTACGAGCAGTACTTC.